What follows is one T cell receptor beta chain and its context. The repertoire was sequenced with immunoSEQ multiplex PCR; TCRdb's copy has only in-frame clones and lacks some. The sample carries about 160,000 clones, about 94% recorded once. This sample was included in a study of control samples from healthy donors and cancer patients. The CDR3 extends over 13 amino acids. Per germline, CDR1 SEHNR and CDR2 FQNEAQ (reference sequence). Trimming at V came to 2 bases and at J to 5 bases, leaving 2 bases not matched to a gene. The gene calls are TRBV7-9 and TRBJ2-5; 7 bases agree with TRBD2. The sample taken for sequencing was PBMCs. This TCR was sampled from a man aged 60 to 75 with colorectal cancer. This chain's CDR3 is CASSLRGGETQYF. The CDR3 DNA reads as TGTGCCAGCAGCTTAAGGGGAGGGGAGACCCAGTACTTC.